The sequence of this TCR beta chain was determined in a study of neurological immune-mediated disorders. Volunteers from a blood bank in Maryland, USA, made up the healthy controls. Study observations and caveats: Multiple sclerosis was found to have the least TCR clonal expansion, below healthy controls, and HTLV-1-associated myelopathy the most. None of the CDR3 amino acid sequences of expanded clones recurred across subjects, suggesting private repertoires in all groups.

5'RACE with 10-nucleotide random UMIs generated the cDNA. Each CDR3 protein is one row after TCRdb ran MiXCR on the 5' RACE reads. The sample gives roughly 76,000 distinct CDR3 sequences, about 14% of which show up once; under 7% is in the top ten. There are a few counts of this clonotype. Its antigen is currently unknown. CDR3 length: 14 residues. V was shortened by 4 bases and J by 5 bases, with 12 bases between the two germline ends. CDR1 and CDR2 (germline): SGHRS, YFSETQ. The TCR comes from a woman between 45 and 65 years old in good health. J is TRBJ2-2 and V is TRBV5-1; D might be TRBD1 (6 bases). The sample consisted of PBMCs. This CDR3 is CASSVGQSTGELFF. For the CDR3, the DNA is TGCGCCAGCAGCGTCGGACAGAGTACCGGGGAGCTGTTTTTT.